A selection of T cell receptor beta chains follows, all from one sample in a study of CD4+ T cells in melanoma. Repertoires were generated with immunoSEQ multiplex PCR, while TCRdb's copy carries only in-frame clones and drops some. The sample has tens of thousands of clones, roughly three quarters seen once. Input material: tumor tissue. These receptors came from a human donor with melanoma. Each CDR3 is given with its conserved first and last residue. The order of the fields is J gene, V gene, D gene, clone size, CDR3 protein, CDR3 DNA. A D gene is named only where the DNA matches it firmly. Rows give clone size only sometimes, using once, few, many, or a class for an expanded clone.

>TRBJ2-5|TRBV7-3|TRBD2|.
CASSYGAGGAETQYF
TGTGCCAGCAGCTACGGAGCGGGGGGGGCAGAGACCCAGTACTTC
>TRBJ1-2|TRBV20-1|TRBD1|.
CSATQGNGYTF
TGCAGTGCCACACAGGGGAACGGCTACACCTTC
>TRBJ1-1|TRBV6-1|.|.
CASSGGGTNEAFF
TGTGCCAGCAGTGGTGGGGGAACTAATGAAGCTTTCTTT
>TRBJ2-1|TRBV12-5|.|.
CASGLVGSGINEQFF
TGTGCTAGTGGTTTGGTAGGGTCCGGGATCAATGAGCAGTTCTTC
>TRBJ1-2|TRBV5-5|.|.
CASSLNRIYGYTF
TGTGCCAGCAGCTTGAACAGAATCTATGGCTACACCTTC
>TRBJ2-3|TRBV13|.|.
CASSPGPDSADTQYF
TGTGCCAGCAGCCCCGGGCCGGACTCGGCAGATACGCAGTATTTT
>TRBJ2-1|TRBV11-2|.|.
CASSTEGNEQFF
TGTGCCAGCAGCACCGAGGGTAATGAGCAGTTCTTC
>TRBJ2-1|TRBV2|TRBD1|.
CASSLTGGAGNEQFF
TGTGCCAGCAGCCTGACAGGGGGCGCGGGCAATGAGCAGTTCTTC
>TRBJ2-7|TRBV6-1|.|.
CASSELQGYEQYF
TGTGCCAGCAGTGAGTTACAGGGATACGAGCAGTACTTC
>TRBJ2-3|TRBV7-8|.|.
CASSFMTGDTQYF
TGTGCCAGCAGCTTTATGACGGGGGATACGCAGTATTTT
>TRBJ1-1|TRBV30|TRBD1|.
CAWTAGTGRDTEAFF
TGTGCCTGGACCGCTGGGACAGGGAGGGACACTGAAGCTTTCTTT
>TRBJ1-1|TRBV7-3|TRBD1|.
CASSPSGQGYTEAFF
TGTGCCAGCAGCCCATCGGGACAGGGGTACACTGAAGCTTTCTTT
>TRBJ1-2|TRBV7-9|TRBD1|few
CASSAHRGMEGYTF
TGTGCCAGCAGCGCACACAGGGGGATGGAGGGCTACACCTTC
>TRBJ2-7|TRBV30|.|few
CAWTQSSYEQYF
TGTGCCTGGACACAGAGCTCCTACGAGCAGTACTTC
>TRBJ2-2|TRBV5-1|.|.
CASSPAGTLNTGELFF
TGCGCCAGCAGCCCGGCCGGGACACTAAACACCGGGGAGCTGTTTTTT